This entry lists 26 T cell receptor beta chains sequenced from one sample in a study of blood T cell repertoires in COVID-19. Sequencing was performed with immunoSEQ multiplex PCR; in TCRdb, only in-frame clones are kept and a portion is missing. The table records around 450,000 clones, about 90% of them present only once. Specimen: PBMCs or T cells enriched from blood (not recorded which). The receptors originated from a man aged 18 to 35 who had recovered from COVID-19.

V and J are TRBV6-4 and TRBJ2-1; 9 bases map to TRBD2. The CDR3 contains 15 residues. V dropped 3 bases and J dropped 5; count of bases not matched to a gene: 5. Germline CDR1 MRHNA, CDR2 SNTAGT. CDR3 sequence (DNA): TGTGCCAGCAGTGATGTATCTAGCGGGGACAATGAGCAGTTCTTC. Translating gives CASSDVSSGDNEQFF.

The chain couples TRBV7-8 to TRBJ2-1; possibly TRBD2 for D (5 bases). Trimming left V 1 base short and J 9 bases short, with 13 bases between. The CDR3 has 14 amino acids. CDR1 is SGHVS and CDR2 is FQNEAQ in the germline V gene. DNA for the CDR3: TGTGCCAGCAGCTTAGTTCCGGGGATGAGTGAGCAGTTCTTC. Translation: CASSLVPGMSEQFF.

The gene calls are TRBV11-2 and TRBJ1-2, with a possible D match to TRBD1 (5 bases). From germline, CDR1 is SGHAT and CDR2 FQNNGV. The V end lost 1 base, the J end lost 4 bases, and 10 bases lay between the germline ends. This CDR3 contains 14 residues. CDR3 protein: CASSLVGAIYGYTF. The CDR3 DNA follows: TGTGCCAGCAGCTTAGTAGGGGCGATCTATGGCTACACCTTC.

The chain uses TRBV6-5 and TRBJ1-5, with 8 bases aligning to TRBD1. This CDR3 is 15 amino acids long. Germline CDR1 reads MNHEY; CDR2 reads SVGAGI. V shed 5 bases and J 3 bases; nucleotides not matched to a gene: 6. CDR3 nucleotide sequence: TGTGCCAGCAGTAGGACAGGGAACCTCAATCAGCCCCAGCATTTT. Translating it yields CASSRTGNLNQPQHF.

The chain links TRBV27 to TRBJ2-7; TRBD2 matches 14 bases. V gave up 3 bases and J gave up 2 bases; unmatched junction bases: 12. Germline V gives CDR1 MNHEY, CDR2 SMNVEV (reference sequence). This CDR3 spans 19 amino acids. CDR3 amino acids: CASSFNRPGLAGETYEQYF. CDR3 in DNA: TGTGCCAGCAGTTTCAATAGACCGGGACTAGCGGGAGAGACCTACGAGCAGTACTTC.

V and J are TRBV7-2 and TRBJ2-1, with 7 bases identical to TRBD2. The germline V gene encodes CDR1 SGHTA and CDR2 FQGNSA. This CDR3 spans 15 amino acids. V lost 1 base and J lost 9; bases outside the gene matches: 9. CDR3 in DNA: TGTGCCAGCAGCTTAGTGAGCGGGGAGAGGGGTGAGCAGTTCTTC. As protein: CASSLVSGERGEQFF.

The chain couples TRBV10-3 to TRBJ2-4, with TRBD1 identical over 10 bases. V was pared by 4 bases and J by 5 bases, with 5 bases of the junction left unmatched. The CDR3 is made up of 15 amino acids. The V gene's germline CDR1 is ENHRY and CDR2 SYGVKD. The CDR3 region has the DNA TGTGCCATCAGTGGTGACAGGGGGCAGGAAAACATTCAGTACTTC. Translated, it gives CAISGDRGQENIQYF.

This clone was counted once. The J gene is TRBJ1-2, the V gene TRBV27, with D uncertain. The V gene's germline CDR1 is MNHEY and CDR2 SMNVEV (reference sequence). V lost 4 bases to trimming and J lost 3 bases, with 9 bases between them. This CDR3 is built from 13 residues. This CDR3 reads CASSWAPDYGYTF. In nucleotides, the CDR3 is TGTGCCAGCAGTTGGGCCCCTGACTATGGCTACACCTTC.

J is TRBJ2-3 and V is TRBV27, with 12 bases lining up with TRBD2. The CDR3 sequence is 15 residues long. Trimming cost V 1 base and J 5 bases; bases outside gene matches: 1. Germline lookup yields CDR1 MNHEY and CDR2 SMNVEV (reference sequence). In DNA, the CDR3 is TGTGCCAGCAGTTTATGGACTAGCGGGATAGATACGCAGTATTTT. It is translated as CASSLWTSGIDTQYF.

The rearrangement uses TRBV5-1 and TRBJ2-3; a weak D match, TRBD1 (5 bases). Germline assignment: CDR1 SGHRS and CDR2 YFSETQ. CDR3 length equals 14 residues. V lost 10 bases and J lost 2, with 17 bases in between. CDR3 amino acids: CASTWKGDTDTQYF. The CDR3 DNA is TGCGCCTCCACCTGGAAAGGGGACACAGATACGCAGTATTTT.

The gene calls are TRBV19 and TRBJ1-2, with D unclear. The CDR3 is made up of 13 amino acids. CDR1 and CDR2 (germline): LNHDA, SQIVND (reference sequence). The V and J ends lost 9 bases and 0 bases respectively, with 11 bases between them. The CDR3 loop reads CASSDGTNYGYTF. CDR3 nucleotide sequence: TGTGCCAGCTCGGACGGGACTAACTATGGCTACACCTTC.

This sequence joins TRBV7-8 and TRBJ2-7; D perhaps matches TRBD2 (5 bases). The CDR3 is 11 amino acids. V was trimmed by 5 bases and J by 6 bases, leaving 8 bases between them. Germline loops: CDR1 SGHVS, CDR2 FQNEAQ. In nucleotides, the CDR3 is TGTGCCAGCAGCCCCGCGGGCGAGCAGTACTTC. Its protein product is CASSPAGEQYF.

In the case of this clone: Distinct nucleotide sequences in the sample also encode this CDR3. The gene calls are TRBV29-1 and TRBJ1-2; D ambiguous. Trimming stripped 3 bases from V and 4 bases from J, with 3 bases between. Germline V gives CDR1 SQVTM, CDR2 ANQGSEA. The CDR3 contains 10 residues. Here the CDR3 reads CSVDLYGYTF. The CDR3 nucleotides read TGCAGCGTTGATCTCTATGGCTACACCTTC.

The chain couples TRBV9 to TRBJ2-3; TRBD2 aligns across 11 bases. Germline CDR1 and CDR2: SGDLS and YYNGEE. The CDR3 runs 16 residues. V shed 5 bases, J shed 1 base, and the junction held 6 bases outside the gene matches. CDR3 amino acids: CASRPPGLAGTDTQYF. The CDR3 DNA reads TGTGCCAGCAGGCCGCCGGGACTAGCGGGCACAGATACGCAGTATTTT.

This clone was seen just once. The rearrangement uses TRBV5-1 and TRBJ1-6; D might be TRBD1 (5 bases). The germline V gene has CDR1 SGHRS and CDR2 YFSETQ. Trimming shortened V by 4 bases and J by 8 bases, and 16 bases separated the two germline ends. This CDR3 contains 15 residues. The CDR3 bases are TGCGCCAGCAGCCCGGGGGGTGCTCGGGATTCACCCCTCCACTTT. This gives the protein CASSPGGARDSPLHF.

The chain employs TRBV19 and TRBJ1-1, with a weak D call TRBD1 (5 bases). This CDR3 is 14 amino acids long. V lost 7 bases and J lost 2, with 14 bases in between. CDR1 and CDR2 from the germline V gene are LNHDA and SQIVND (reference sequence). The CDR3 protein is CASTLTDLNTEAFF. The DNA of the CDR3 is TGTGCCAGTACCTTGACAGACCTCAACACTGAAGCTTTCTTT.

The gene calls are TRBV3-1 (or the pseudogene TRBV3-2) and TRBJ2-1; 12 nucleotides align to TRBD2. Germline assignment: CDR1 LGHDT and CDR2 YNNKEL (reference sequence). CDR3 length equals 16 residues. With 2 bases clipped from V and 9 bases from J, the junction kept 8 bases outside the gene matches. CDR3 sequence reads: CASSQLAGGLFSEQFF. The DNA of the CDR3 is TGTGCCAGCAGCCAACTAGCGGGGGGGCTGTTCAGTGAGCAGTTCTTC.

V usage is TRBV14 and J usage is TRBJ2-3; D perhaps matches TRBD1 (6 bases). Germline CDR1 SGHDN, CDR2 FVKESK. The CDR3 is 16 residues long. V was trimmed by 2 bases and J by 6 bases, leaving 18 bases between them. CDR3 loop: CASSQFKGSGADTQYF. In DNA form, the CDR3 reads TGTGCCAGCAGCCAATTTAAGGGGTCAGGGGCCGATACGCAGTATTTT.

This chain connects TRBV14 to TRBJ1-3; 8 nucleotides match TRBD1. CDR1 SGHDN and CDR2 FVKESK come from the germline V gene. Unmatched junction bases numbered 5, after V lost 4 bases and J lost 0 bases. The CDR3 extends over 16 amino acids. CDR3 sequence: CASSRGQGSSGNTIYF. Written as DNA, the CDR3 is TGTGCCAGCAGCCGCGGACAGGGAAGCTCTGGAAACACCATATATTTT.

In this sample, this clone turned up a few times. The chain links TRBV3-1 (or the pseudogene TRBV3-2) to TRBJ2-2; D is possibly TRBD1 (6 bases). The V gene's germline CDR1 is LGHDT and CDR2 YNNKEL (reference sequence). The V gene lost 2 bases and the J gene lost 5 bases, with 9 bases spanning the gap. This CDR3 is 14 amino acids long. CDR3 in DNA: TGTGCCAGCAGCCAATGGACAGAAACCGGGGAGCTGTTTTTT. This gives the protein CASSQWTETGELFF.

The chain couples TRBV18 to TRBJ1-1, with D possibly matching TRBD1 (5 bases). The germline V and J ends were trimmed by 6 bases and 2 bases, with 7 bases remaining between them. Germline CDR1 and CDR2: KGHSH and LQKENI. The CDR3 covers 12 residues. CDR3 sequence reads: CASSTANTEAFF. As DNA, the CDR3 is TGTGCCAGCTCGACAGCAAACACTGAAGCTTTCTTT.

The chain combines TRBV28 with TRBJ1-2; tentatively, D is TRBD1 (6 bases). CDR1 MDHEN and CDR2 SYDVKM come from the germline V gene. Deletions cut 8 bases from V and 7 bases from J, with 14 bases between. The CDR3 sequence is 12 residues long. The CDR3, as DNA: TGTGCCAGCCAGTCCGGGGGGCCTGGCTACACCTTC. Encoded protein: CASQSGGPGYTF.

This chain uses TRBV27 with TRBJ1-2, with a possible D match to TRBD1 (5 bases). Trimming removed 10 bases from V and 6 bases from J, with 18 bases in between. Per germline, CDR1 MNHEY and CDR2 SMNVEV (reference sequence). The CDR3 is 13 residues long. The CDR3: CATGGEGRDGYTF. The CDR3 DNA reads TGTGCCACCGGGGGGGAAGGGAGAGATGGCTACACCTTC.

This clone was seen a single time. This chain connects TRBV2 to TRBJ1-6, with unresolved D. Per the germline V gene, CDR1 is SNHLY and CDR2 is FYNNEI. This CDR3 has 13 residues. V was clipped by 4 bases and J by 13 bases, with 14 bases between them. The CDR3 sequence: CASSGLSAAPLHF. CDR3 nucleotide sequence: TGTGCCAGCAGTGGGCTGAGCGCAGCCCCCCTCCACTTT.

The sample holds one count of this clone. The V call is TRBV12-5, the J call TRBJ1-2; D is undetermined. The CDR3 totals 12 residues. CDR1 is LGHNT, CDR2 FRNRAP, per germline. The ends were cut back, 7 bases at V and 1 base at J, with 7 bases in the middle. CDR3 sequence reads: CASAGVNYGYTF. Here the CDR3 DNA reads TGTGCTAGTGCCGGAGTTAACTATGGCTACACCTTC.

A word on this clone: Other DNA sequences within the sample encode an identical CDR3. The gene calls are TRBV3-1 (or the pseudogene TRBV3-2) and TRBJ1-1, with TRBD1 matching 11 bases. This CDR3 is 14 amino acids long. Germline V gives CDR1 LGHDT, CDR2 YNNKEL (reference sequence). The V gene end was trimmed by 5 bases and the J gene end by 5 bases; junction bases not matched to a gene: 4. The CDR3 loop reads CASSSRDRGTEAFF. The CDR3 DNA sequence: TGTGCCAGCAGCAGCCGGGACAGGGGGACTGAAGCTTTCTTT.